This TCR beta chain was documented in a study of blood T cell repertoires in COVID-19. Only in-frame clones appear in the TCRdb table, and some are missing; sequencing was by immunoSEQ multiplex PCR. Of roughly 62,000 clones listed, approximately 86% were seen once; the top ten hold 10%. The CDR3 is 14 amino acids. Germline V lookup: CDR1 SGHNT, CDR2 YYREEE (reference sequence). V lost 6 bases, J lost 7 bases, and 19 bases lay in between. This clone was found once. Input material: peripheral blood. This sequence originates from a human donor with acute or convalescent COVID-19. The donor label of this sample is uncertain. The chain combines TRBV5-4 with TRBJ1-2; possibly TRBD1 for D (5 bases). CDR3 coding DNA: TGTGCCAGCACGTCCGCCGTCGGGGGAATTGGCTACACCTTC. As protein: CASTSAVGGIGYTF.